The rows below give T cell receptor beta chains drawn from one sample of a study of blood T cells in healthy people across ages. Each CDR3 protein is one row after TCRdb ran MiXCR on the 5' RACE reads. The profile shows about 780,000 distinct CDR3 sequences, 62% of them singletons. The sequencing input was blood. These receptors were obtained from a young man in good health. The CDR3 runs from the conserved cysteine through the conserved F or W. A D gene is named only where the DNA matches it firmly. Rows may omit the clone size; those that give it use once, few, many or a size class.

CDR3 length | J gene | clone size | V gene | D gene | CDR3 DNA | CDR3 protein
15 | TRBJ2-1 | - | TRBV24-1 | TRBD2 | TGTGCCACCAGTGATACTGGACTAGCGGGCGGTGAGCAGTTCTTC | CATSDTGLAGGEQFF
15 | TRBJ2-7 | - | TRBV9 | - | TGTGCCAGCAGCCCGGAGGCTAGCAGTCCCTACGAGCAGTACTTC | CASSPEASSPYEQYF
15 | TRBJ2-5 | - | TRBV7-7 | - | TGTGCTAGCAGCTTGGAGAAGACCCCAGGAGAGACCCAGTACTTC | CASSLEKTPGETQYF
15 | TRBJ2-3 | - | TRBV21-1 | - | TGTGCCAGCAGCAACCAGGGACAGGGTGCAGATACGCAGTATTTT | CASSNQGQGADTQYF
14 | TRBJ2-3 | once | TRBV29-1 | TRBD1 | TGCAGCGTTGGGACAGCAGGGGGCACCGATACGCAGTATTTT | CSVGTAGGTDTQYF
16 | TRBJ2-1 | - | TRBV28 | - | TGTGCCAGCAGTTCCCGGGGGATGGGCACCTACAATGAGCAGTTCTTC | CASSSRGMGTYNEQFF
11 | TRBJ2-3 | - | TRBV5-6 | - | TGTGCCAGCGGATACCAAGATACGCAGTATTTT | CASGYQDTQYF
16 | TRBJ2-1 | once | TRBV16 | - | TGTGCCAGCAGCCTAATTTCGACTAGCTCCTACAATGAGCAGTTCTTC | CASSLISTSSYNEQFF
13 | TRBJ2-7 | - | TRBV7-3 | - | TGTGCCAGCAGCTTAATGGGGTCGCAGGAGCAGTACTTC | CASSLMGSQEQYF
14 | TRBJ2-3 | - | TRBV10-3 | - | TGTGCCATCAGTGACGGCGGGAGCACAGATACGCAGTATTTT | CAISDGGSTDTQYF
15 | TRBJ1-4 | - | TRBV25-1 | - | TGTGCCAGCAGTGAGTCTGGGGGTGCTTATGAAAAACTGTTTTTT | CASSESGGAYEKLFF
14 | TRBJ1-1 | - | TRBV6-6 | - | TGTGCCAGCAAAATACTCGAAGGGAACACTGAAGCTTTCTTT | CASKILEGNTEAFF
15 | TRBJ2-7 | few | TRBV12-3/TRBV12-4 | - | TGTGCCAGCAGTTTAATGCCAGGTTCTACCTACGAGCAGTACTTC | CASSLMPGSTYEQYF
16 | TRBJ2-7 | - | TRBV28 | TRBD2 | TGTGCCAGCACTCCTCCAGGACTAGCGGGAAAGGACGAGCAGTACTTC | CASTPPGLAGKDEQYF
15 | TRBJ1-5 | - | TRBV28 | TRBD1 | TGTGCCAGCAGTTTAGGCCCCCCAGGGGGCCAGCCCCAGCATTTT | CASSLGPPGGQPQHF
16 | TRBJ2-1 | few | TRBV28 | TRBD2 | TGTGCCAGCAGTTTCCATGGGTCGGGGGGCTACAATGAGCAGTTCTTC | CASSFHGSGGYNEQFF
14 | TRBJ2-1 | few | TRBV4-2 | - | TGTGCCAGCAGCCAAGGGGGCGCATACAATGAGCAGTTCTTC | CASSQGGAYNEQFF
14 | TRBJ2-1 | many | TRBV13 | - | TGTGCCAGCAGCCCTTTTGGGGGGGCATTGGAGCAGTTCTTC | CASSPFGGALEQFF
16 | TRBJ1-6 | many | TRBV25-1 | - | TGTGCCAGCAGCACTGGGTGGGGCGACTATAATTCACCCCTCCACTTT | CASSTGWGDYNSPLHF
14 | TRBJ2-7 | once | TRBV6-5 | - | TGTGCCAGCAGTTACACGCCAGTCCCCTACGAGCAGTACTTC | CASSYTPVPYEQYF
14 | TRBJ1-5 | - | TRBV20-1 | TRBD1 | TGCAGTGCCCCGGGACAGCTTCTCAATCAGCCCCAGCATTTT | CSAPGQLLNQPQHF
16 | TRBJ2-5 | - | TRBV5-1 | - | TGCGCCAGCAGCTTGTTGTCGGGACCAGGGTGGGAGACCCAGTACTTC | CASSLLSGPGWETQYF
14 | TRBJ2-5 | once | TRBV15 | TRBD2 | TGTGCCACCAGCCCACAGCGGGGAGTGGAGACCCAGTACTTC | CATSPQRGVETQYF
19 | TRBJ2-4 | few | TRBV4-2 | TRBD2 | TGTGCCAGCAGCCAAGACGGCCGGGAGGACATTCTAGCCAAAAACATTCAGTACTTC | CASSQDGREDILAKNIQYF
15 | TRBJ1-2 | - | TRBV4-2 | - | TGTGCCAGCAGCCAAGCACGGAGATCTAACTATGGCCACACCTTC | CASSQARRSNYGHTF
15 | TRBJ1-4 | - | TRBV4-3 | - | TGCGCCAGCAGCCAAGAGTTTGACAGGTCGGGGAAACTGTTTTTT | CASSQEFDRSGKLFF
13 | TRBJ2-7 | - | TRBV9 | - | TGTGCCAGCAGCCCCTCCCACGCCTACGAGCAGTACTTC | CASSPSHAYEQYF
14 | TRBJ2-1 | - | TRBV7-2 | - | TGTGCCAGCAGCTTGACAGTCTCCTACAATGAGCAGTTCTTC | CASSLTVSYNEQFF
14 | TRBJ2-3 | once | TRBV7-2 | - | TGTGCCAGCAGCCCCCGGATCATCGCAGATACGCAGTATTTT | CASSPRIIADTQYF
17 | TRBJ2-7 | - | TRBV5-8 | TRBD2 | TGTGCCAGCAGCCCGAGGACTAGCGGGGGGTCCCCCTACGAGCAGTACTTC | CASSPRTSGGSPYEQYF
16 | TRBJ2-3 | - | TRBV7-9 | - | TGTGCCAGCAGCTTAGATGGCAGTTCTAGCACAGATACGCAGTATTTT | CASSLDGSSSTDTQYF
16 | TRBJ2-2 | few | TRBV7-3 | TRBD1 | TGTGCCAGCAGCTCACCGGGACAGGGGAACACCGGGGAGCTGTTTTTT | CASSSPGQGNTGELFF
15 | TRBJ2-3 | - | TRBV5-1 | - | TGCGCCAGCAGCGCGACCGACAGACCCACAGATACGCAGTATTTT | CASSATDRPTDTQYF
14 | TRBJ2-1 | few | TRBV7-2 | - | TGTGCCAGCAGCTTAATAACAGGGTGGAATGAGCAGTTCTTC | CASSLITGWNEQFF
17 | TRBJ1-2 | - | TRBV29-1 | - | TGCAGCGTTGGACAGCTAGGCTGGGGAACCCGGGGGGACGGCTACACCTTC | CSVGQLGWGTRGDGYTF
15 | TRBJ2-5 | few | TRBV11-2 | - | TGTGCCAGCAGCCGTAACAGGGGAGGGGTAGAGACCCAGTACTTC | CASSRNRGGVETQYF
13 | TRBJ2-5 | few | TRBV27 | - | TGTGCCAGCAGTTTGGGCATGGGAGAGACCCAGTACTTC | CASSLGMGETQYF
13 | TRBJ2-7 | few | TRBV5-1 | TRBD1 | TGCGCCAGCAACGGGGACAGAAACTACGAGCAGTACTTC | CASNGDRNYEQYF
14 | TRBJ2-7 | - | TRBV2 | TRBD1 | TGTGCCAGCAGGGCCGGGACAGCGGTTTACGAGCAGTACTTC | CASRAGTAVYEQYF
15 | TRBJ1-2 | - | TRBV5-1 | - | TGCGCCAGCAGCTTAGATGGAAGGGTGAACTATGGCTACACCTTC | CASSLDGRVNYGYTF
12 | TRBJ2-1 | many | TRBV7-2 | - | TGTGCCAGCAGTCCCCAGGGCAATGAGCAGTTCTTC | CASSPQGNEQFF
13 | TRBJ2-7 | - | TRBV12-3/TRBV12-4 | TRBD2 | TGTGCCAGCCACGCGGGGGGGACCTACGAGCAGTACTTC | CASHAGGTYEQYF